The 19 T cell receptor beta chains reported below all come from one sample, sequenced in a study of T cells in Graves' hyperthyroidism and ophthalmopathy. Amplified regions were TCR beta CDR3 sequences from RNA transcripts. HTBI primers were employed in a first-round RT-PCR of the TCR CDR3. TCRdb analysed the multiplex PCR reads with MiXCR anew, one entry per CDR3 protein. This table holds roughly 740,000 distinct CDR3 sequences, about a sixth found once. Sequenced input: blood. Receptors originate from a man aged 18 to 35 with Graves' hyperthyroidism.

J is TRBJ2-1 and V is TRBV6-1; no clear D. CDR3 length: 11 residues. V shed 6 bases and J shed 11 bases, with 11 bases lying between them. The germline V gene has CDR1 MNHNS and CDR2 SASEGT. CDR3 in amino acids: CASSLGSKQFF. In DNA, the CDR3 is TGTGCCAGCAGCCTCGGGTCAAAGCAGTTCTTC.

This clonotype was detected many times. This chain links TRBV7-2 with TRBJ2-5; 8 positions match TRBD1. Unmatched junction bases numbered 4, after V lost 6 bases and J lost 4 bases. The CDR3 spans 13 residues. Germline V gene lookup returns CDR1 SGHTA and CDR2 FQGNSA. The chain's CDR3 is CASSWTGRETQYF. The CDR3 coding sequence is TGTGCCAGCAGTTGGACAGGGAGAGAGACCCAGTACTTC.

This clonotype came up many times. The chain couples TRBV11-3 to TRBJ2-1; D unresolved. The CDR3 length is 15 residues. The germline CDR1 and CDR2 sequences are SGHNT and YENEEA. V was shortened by 6 bases and J by 2 bases, with 14 bases between the two germline ends. The CDR3 region has the DNA TGTGCCAGCAGTTTGGCCGGAACAGCCTACAATGAGCAGTTCTTC. Translating it yields CASSLAGTAYNEQFF.

The chain joins TRBV27 to TRBJ2-7; D is unclear. Per the germline V gene, CDR1 is MNHEY and CDR2 is SMNVEV (reference sequence). This CDR3 comprises 15 residues. Trimming pared 2 bases from V and 6 bases from J, leaving 17 bases between. CDR3: CASSLRRIDPREQYF. In nucleotides, the CDR3 is TGTGCCAGCAGTTTACGCCGGATTGACCCTCGCGAGCAGTACTTC.

This chain links TRBV20-1 with TRBJ2-5, with 8 bases matching TRBD2. Trimming took 6 bases from V and 4 from J; bases not matched to a gene: 7. Germline assignment: CDR1 DFQATT and CDR2 SNEGSKA (reference sequence). The CDR3 is 13 residues long. The CDR3 spells CSAPRRGAETQYF. In nucleotides, the CDR3 is TGCAGTGCCCCGCGGCGGGGGGCAGAGACCCAGTACTTC.

The chain recombines TRBV2 with TRBJ1-1, with D unclear. The V end lost 8 bases, the J end lost 0 bases, and 10 bases lay between the germline ends. This CDR3 contains 13 residues. CDR1 and CDR2 (germline): SNHLY, FYNNEI. The DNA for the CDR3 is TGTGCCAGCGGGGTGGGGATGAACACTGAAGCTTTCTTT. It specifies CASGVGMNTEAFF.

This clonotype appeared many times. This chain joins TRBV11-3 and TRBJ2-7, with TRBD2 matching 7 bases. Germline V gene lookup returns CDR1 SGHNT and CDR2 YENEEA. The CDR3 extends over 15 amino acids. The V gene end was trimmed by 6 bases and the J gene end by 7 bases; junction bases not matched to a gene: 15. This chain's CDR3 is CASSQGRDGPLEQYF. CDR3 in DNA: TGTGCCAGCAGTCAAGGGAGGGATGGGCCTTTGGAGCAGTACTTC.

This chain links TRBV9 with TRBJ2-1; TRBD2 agrees at 8 bases. The CDR3 consists of 13 residues. The V gene end was trimmed by 0 bases and the J gene end by 14 bases; junction bases not matched to a gene: 7. Germline loops: CDR1 SGDLS, CDR2 YYNGEE. This chain's CDR3 is CASSVDSGLVEFF. The CDR3 region has the DNA TGTGCCAGCAGCGTAGATTCGGGACTAGTCGAGTTCTTC.

This clonotype was counted only a few times. The rearrangement joins TRBV29-1 to TRBJ1-1; possible D gene TRBD1, 5 bases. Trimming removed 6 bases at V and 3 bases at J, with 17 bases between. The CDR3 is 14 residues long. Germline CDR1 and CDR2: SQVTM and ANQGSEA. In DNA, the CDR3 is TGCAGCGTCGTGTGGGGGGAGGTAGACACTGAAGCTTTCTTT. Its protein product is CSVVWGEVDTEAFF.

This clonotype was seen at least ten times. The chain couples TRBV11-2 to TRBJ1-5; tentative D call: TRBD1 (6 bases). V gave up 0 bases and J gave up 7 bases, with 7 bases separating them. In germline, CDR1 is SGHAT, CDR2 FQNNGV. The CDR3 runs to 13 residues. CDR3 in DNA: TGTGCCAGCAGCTTAGAACAGGGCCAGCCCCAGCATTTT. The encoded protein is CASSLEQGQPQHF.

This clonotype was recorded a few times. This rearrangement joins TRBV20-1 to TRBJ2-3; no clear D. Germline V gene data show CDR1 as DFQATT and CDR2 as SNEGSKA (reference sequence). Trimming cost V 2 bases and J 0 bases, with 6 bases left between them. The CDR3 consists of 13 residues. The DNA of the CDR3 is TGCAGTGCTAGACAAAGCAGCACAGATACGCAGTATTTT. This sequence encodes CSARQSSTDTQYF.

This clonotype was recorded a few times. An end of the junction differs from the germline gene, which may be a read error. The V gene is TRBV7-3, the J gene TRBJ2-7, with D uncertain. Germline V gene sequence: CDR1 SGHTA, CDR2 FQGTGA. The CDR3 spans 14 residues. CDR3: CASSLDPSSYKQYF. The CDR3 nucleotides are TGTGCCAGCAGCTTAGACCCCAGCTCCTACAAGCAGTACTTC.

This clonotype appeared many times. The rearrangement links TRBV7-8 to TRBJ2-3; the match to TRBD2 covers 7 bases. J gave up 3 bases and V 4 bases, and 10 bases lay outside the gene matches. Germline lookup yields CDR1 SGHVS and CDR2 FQNEAQ. The CDR3 is 16 residues long. DNA for the CDR3: TGTGCCAGCAGCTACTACCGGGCTAGCGGAACAGATACGCAGTATTTT. Its protein product is CASSYYRASGTDTQYF.

The sample holds many counts of this clonotype. V is TRBV5-6 and J is TRBJ2-1; 11 positions match TRBD2. CDR3 length: 16 residues. With V trimmed by 4 bases and J by 4 bases, 7 bases remained unmatched. Germline lookup yields CDR1 SGHDT and CDR2 YYEEEE. The CDR3 loop is CASSIPGTSGYNEQFF. The CDR3 DNA is TGTGCCAGCAGCATTCCCGGGACTAGCGGATACAATGAGCAGTTCTTC.

This clonotype was counted many times. The rearrangement joins TRBV20-1 to TRBJ2-7, with a tentative D call TRBD1 (5 bases). The V and J ends lost 6 bases and 7 bases respectively, with 19 bases between them. The CDR3 spans 13 residues. Germline CDR1 is DFQATT and CDR2 is SNEGSKA (reference sequence). CDR3 residues: CSAPLAGSGEQYF. As DNA, the CDR3 is TGCAGTGCACCACTTGCAGGGTCTGGAGAGCAGTACTTC.

The J gene is TRBJ2-3, the V gene TRBV5-1; 12 bases are shared with TRBD2. The trim removed 0 bases at V and 4 bases at J, leaving 12 bases unmatched. This CDR3 region has 19 residues. Germline V gene sequence: CDR1 SGHRS, CDR2 YFSETQ. CDR3 DNA sequence: TGCGCCAGCAGCTTGGGACTAGCGGGAGAAGGCGGAATCGCAGATACGCAGTATTTT. Its translation is CASSLGLAGEGGIADTQYF.

V usage is TRBV14 and J usage is TRBJ2-1; the match to TRBD1 covers 7 bases. Germline V lookup: CDR1 SGHDN, CDR2 FVKESK. Losses at the gene ends were 4 bases for V and 0 bases for J; bases not matched to a gene: 12. The CDR3 is 18 amino acids. The CDR3 sequence: CASSRQGLQWSSYNEQFF. The DNA for the CDR3 is TGTGCCAGCAGCCGACAGGGTTTACAATGGAGCTCCTACAATGAGCAGTTCTTC.

This clonotype was counted many times. The rearrangement links TRBV24-1 to TRBJ2-2; D may be TRBD2 (5 bases). The CDR3 loop spans 16 amino acids. From germline, CDR1 is KGHDR and CDR2 SFDVKD. The V gene lost 3 bases and the J gene lost 1 base, with 11 bases spanning the gap. The CDR3 here is CATSDPRTVNTGELFF. CDR3 in DNA: TGTGCCACCAGTGATCCCCGGACTGTGAACACCGGGGAGCTGTTTTTT.

A few counts support this clonotype. The rearrangement uses TRBV5-6 and TRBJ1-2; TRBD1 is a possible D gene (6 bases). The CDR3 spans 12 residues. CDR1 and CDR2 from the germline V gene are SGHDT and YYEEEE. V gave up 4 bases and J gave up 8 bases, with 12 bases separating them. DNA of the CDR3: TGTGCCAGCAGCGATGGACAGATAGGCTACACCTTC. This translates into CASSDGQIGYTF.